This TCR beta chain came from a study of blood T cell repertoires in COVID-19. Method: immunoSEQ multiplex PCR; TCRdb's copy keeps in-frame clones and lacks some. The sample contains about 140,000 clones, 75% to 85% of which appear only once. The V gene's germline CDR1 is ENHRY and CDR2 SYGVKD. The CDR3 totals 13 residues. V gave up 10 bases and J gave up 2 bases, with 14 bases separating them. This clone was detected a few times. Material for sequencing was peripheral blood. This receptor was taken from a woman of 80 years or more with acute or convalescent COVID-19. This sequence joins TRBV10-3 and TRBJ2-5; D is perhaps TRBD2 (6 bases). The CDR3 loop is CATHRDLQETQYF. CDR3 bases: TGTGCCACGCACCGGGACTTACAAGAGACCCAGTACTTC.